This TCR beta chain was identified in a study of T cell changes during pregnancy in multiple sclerosis. This CDR3 contains 14 residues. V was pared by 0 bases and J by 6 bases, with 12 bases between. Germline CDR1 is LNHNV and CDR2 is YYDKDF (reference sequence). Profiled with immunoSEQ multiplex PCR; TCRdb holds only in-frame clones, not every one. The sample lists 30,000 to 50,000 clones, about 91% occurring once. This TCR derives from a female donor in good health, enrolled as a control in a pregnancy study. The chain recombines TRBV15 with TRBJ2-7, with D perhaps TRBD2 (5 bases). The source was CD4+ T cells from peripheral blood mononuclear cells, collected in the third trimester of pregnancy. The CDR3: CATSRDRGNSEQYF. DNA for the CDR3: TGTGCCACCAGCAGAGATCGGGGAAACAGCGAGCAGTACTTC. Together with reference TRBV15 and TRBJ2-7, the CDR3 gives the full variable domain: DAMVIQNPRYQVTQFGKPVTLSCSQTLNHNVMYWYQQKSSQAPKLLFHYYDKDFNNEADTPDNFQSRRPNTSFCFLDIRSPGLGDTAMYLCATSRDRGNSEQYFGPGTRLTVT.